One and the same sample provided the 12 T cell receptor beta chains below, sequenced in a study of Graves' ophthalmopathy and Graves' hyperthyroidism. Amplification from RNA transcripts yielded the TCR beta CDR3 regions. RT-PCR was first run with HTBI primers, then multiplex PCR in a second round. MiXCR, applied by TCRdb to the multiplex PCR reads, yields one record per CDR3 protein. The table records over a million distinct CDR3 sequences, roughly two fifths of them present only once. The sample comprised peripheral blood or thyroid tissue (not recorded which). These receptors all stem from an adult man with Graves' hyperthyroidism.

This clonotype was found many times. The chain is built from TRBV4-1 and TRBJ2-7; maybe TRBD2 (5 bases). Germline loops: CDR1 MGHRA, CDR2 YSYEKL. The CDR3 consists of 14 residues. V lost 1 base, J lost 4 bases, and 11 bases lay in between. CDR3 in amino acids: CASSQGWTAYEQYF. Here the CDR3 DNA reads TGCGCCAGCAGCCAAGGGTGGACTGCTTACGAGCAGTACTTC.

The V and J genes are TRBV24-1 and TRBJ2-5, with 7 bases matching TRBD1. CDR1 is KGHDR, CDR2 SFDVKD, per germline. This CDR3 is 11 amino acids long. CDR3 DNA: TGTGCGGACAGGTACCAAGAGACCCAGTACTTC. It translates to CADRYQETQYF.

V usage is TRBV18 and J usage is TRBJ2-7, with TRBD2 matching over 8 bases. Trimming took 2 bases from V and 2 from J; bases not matched to a gene: 5. The CDR3 has 15 residues. Germline CDR1 reads KGHSH; CDR2 reads LQKENI. CDR3 sequence (DNA): TGTGCCAGCTCACCATCCCAAGCGGGGGCCTACGAGCAGTACTTC. It encodes CASSPSQAGAYEQYF.

There are many counts of this clonotype. The genes are TRBV5-1 and TRBJ1-6, with D possibly being TRBD1 (5 bases). Germline lookup yields CDR1 SGHRS and CDR2 YFSETQ. The CDR3 length is 15 residues. V dropped 1 base and J dropped 8 bases, with 13 bases sitting between them. Here the CDR3 reads CASSLFSGRDSPLHF. CDR3 nucleotides: TGCGCCAGCAGCTTGTTTTCAGGGCGGGATTCACCCCTCCACTTT.

This clonotype was counted many times. The chain recombines TRBV19 with TRBJ1-5; D is ambiguous. The CDR3 extends over 12 amino acids. Germline V gene data show CDR1 as LNHDA and CDR2 as SQIVND (reference sequence). V shed 4 bases and J shed 11 bases, with 12 bases lying between them. The CDR3 sequence: CASSKHEVAQHF. CDR3 nucleotide sequence: TGTGCCAGTAGTAAACATGAGGTGGCCCAGCATTTT. Supplemented by reference TRBV19 and TRBJ1-5, the full variable domain reads DGGITQSPKYLFRKEGQNVTLSCEQNLNHDAMYWYRQDPGQGLRLIYYSQIVNDFQKGDIAEGYSVSREKKESFPLTVTSAQKNPTAFYLCASSKHEVAQHFGDGTRLSIL.

The chain's CDR3 is CASSFAGGNEQFF. The CDR3 DNA is TGTGCCAGCAGTTTCGCGGGGGGTAATGAGCAGTTCTTC. The chain has TRBV9 and TRBJ2-7, with 8 positions matching TRBD2. The DNA end favors TRBJ2-1, so the J call may be wrong. Germline V gives CDR1 SGDLS, CDR2 YYNGEE. CDR3 length: 13 amino acids.

Regarding this clonotype: This may be a read error, as it is one base from a much larger clone. The rearrangement uses TRBV12-3 or TRBV12-4 and TRBJ1-2; possible D gene TRBD1, 6 bases. V lost 7 bases and J lost 7, with 13 bases in between. The CDR3 extends over 12 amino acids. CDR3 in amino acids: CASTDRFAGYTF. The CDR3 region has the DNA TGTGCCAGCACCGACAGGTTTGCTGGCTACACCTTC.

This clonotype came up many times. This chain connects TRBV29-1 to TRBJ2-5, with D tentatively TRBD1 (6 bases). The germline CDR1 and CDR2 sequences are SQVTM and ANQGSEA. V was trimmed by 7 bases and J by 2 bases, leaving 23 bases between them. There are 16 residues in the CDR3. The CDR3 is CSAEGVPGQIQETQYF. CDR3 DNA sequence: TGCAGCGCCGAGGGGGTACCGGGACAAATACAAGAGACCCAGTACTTC.

There are a few counts of this clonotype. V usage is TRBV4-1 and J usage is TRBJ2-7; D may be TRBD1 (6 bases). This CDR3 has 16 amino acids. Germline CDR1 and CDR2: MGHRA and YSYEKL. The germline V and J ends were trimmed by 4 bases and 2 bases, with 18 bases remaining between them. Written as DNA, the CDR3 is TGCGCCAGCAGCCGAAACAGGGCGGACGGAACCTACGAGCAGTACTTC. Translating gives CASSRNRADGTYEQYF.

This clonotype was seen more than once but under ten times. The gene calls are TRBV7-2 and TRBJ1-1; weak D call: TRBD1 (6 bases). Trimming shortened V by 5 bases and J by 6 bases, and 16 bases separated the two germline ends. The germline V gene encodes CDR1 SGHTA and CDR2 FQGNSA. The CDR3 loop spans 14 amino acids. The CDR3, as DNA: TGTGCCAGCAGCCCCAGACAGGCTATCCCTGAAGCTTTCTTT. Amino acids: CASSPRQAIPEAFF.

At least ten counts were recorded for this clonotype. The chain joins TRBV7-9 to TRBJ2-7; TRBD1 agrees at 9 bases. Germline-derived CDR1 and CDR2 are SEHNR and FQNEAQ (reference sequence). V lost 4 bases, J lost 3 bases, and 7 bases stayed unmatched. The CDR3 runs to 15 residues. The CDR3: CASSSDRGSVYEQYF. In DNA form, the CDR3 reads TGTGCCAGCAGCTCGGACAGGGGCTCGGTCTACGAGCAGTACTTC.

V gene TRBV7-6 combines with J gene TRBJ1-3; D is undetermined. The length of the CDR3 is 15 residues. CDR1 SGHVS and CDR2 FNYEAQ come from the germline V gene. Trimming stripped 1 base from V and 7 bases from J, with 14 bases between. CDR3 sequence: CASSLGWGSANTIYF. The DNA for the CDR3 is TGTGCCAGCAGCTTAGGGTGGGGTTCAGCGAACACCATATATTTT.